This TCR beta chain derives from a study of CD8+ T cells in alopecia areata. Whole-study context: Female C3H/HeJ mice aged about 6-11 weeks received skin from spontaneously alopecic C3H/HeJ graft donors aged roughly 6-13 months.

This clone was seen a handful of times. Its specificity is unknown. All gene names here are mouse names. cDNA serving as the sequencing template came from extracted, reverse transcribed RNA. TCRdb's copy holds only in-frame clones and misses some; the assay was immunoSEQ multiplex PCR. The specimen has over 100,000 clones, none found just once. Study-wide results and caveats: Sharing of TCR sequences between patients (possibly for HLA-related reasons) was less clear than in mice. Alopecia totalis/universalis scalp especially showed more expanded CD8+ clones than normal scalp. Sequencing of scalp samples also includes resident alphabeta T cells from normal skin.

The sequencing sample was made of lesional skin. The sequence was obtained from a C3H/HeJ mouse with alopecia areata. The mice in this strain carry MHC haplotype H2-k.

The CDR3 sequence is CASSDRGLRSYEQYF. Incomplete CDR3 DNA: TGTGCCAGCAGTGACAGGGGACTGAGATCCTAT. The chain couples TRBV13-3 to TRBJ2-7, with D possibly matching TRBD2 (7 bases). Read coverage stops 4 residues before the CDR3 terminus; the germline J gene supplies the remainder. CDR3 length equals 15 residues. The germline V and J ends were trimmed by 2 bases and 1 base, with 13 bases remaining between them. Germline lookup yields CDR1 NNHDY and CDR2 SYVADS.